Each of the 21 T cell receptor beta chains below was sequenced from the same sample in a study of STAT5B mutations in CD4+ large granular lymphocyte leukemia. The assay was immunoSEQ multiplex PCR, and TCRdb's table has in-frame clones only and misses some. The table shows over 20,000 clones, with approximately 80% occurring only once. The sequenced sample consisted of CD4+ T cells from blood buffy coats. The receptors originated from a human donor in good health.

In this sample, this clone turned up once. The CDR3 DNA follows: TGCGCCAGCAGTGTACCGGGGGGCGAGGAGACCCAGTACTTC. Amino acid sequence: CASSVPGGEETQYF. V gene TRBV10-1 combines with J gene TRBJ2-5; D possibly corresponds to TRBD2 (7 bases). V was clipped by 4 bases and J by 5 bases, with 14 bases between them. The CDR3 is made up of 14 amino acids. Germline values: CDR1 WNHNN, CDR2 SYGVQD (reference sequence).

The J gene is TRBJ1-3, the V gene TRBV6-1; D is ambiguous. Looked up from germline, CDR1 is MNHNS and CDR2 is SASEGT. This CDR3 region has 15 residues. Trimming took off 5 bases at V and 0 bases at J, with 11 bases between the two ends. CDR3 coding DNA: TGTGCCAGCAGTCTGGGAGCATACTCTGGAAACACCATATATTTT. Amino acids: CASSLGAYSGNTIYF.

The chain is built from TRBV6-6 and TRBJ2-3, with TRBD2 as a possible D gene (6 bases). Germline V lookup: CDR1 MNHNY, CDR2 SVGAGI (reference sequence). The V and J ends lost 2 bases and 0 bases respectively, with 12 bases between them. CDR3 size: 16 residues. In DNA form, the CDR3 reads TGTGCCAGCAGTTACGCCCGTGCGGGGAGCACAGATACGCAGTATTTT. Residues: CASSYARAGSTDTQYF.

The genes are TRBV19 and TRBJ1-1, with D perhaps TRBD1 (5 bases). The ends were cut back, 2 bases at V and 5 bases at J, with 9 bases in the middle. Germline CDR1 LNHDA, CDR2 SQIVND (reference sequence). The CDR3 sequence is 13 residues long. The CDR3 here is CASSINRGTEAFF. Written as DNA, the CDR3 is TGTGCCAGTAGTATAAACCGGGGGACTGAAGCTTTCTTT.

The rearrangement joins TRBV13 to TRBJ1-3; TRBD1 aligns across 7 bases. Germline V CDR1 and CDR2: PRHDT, FYEKMQ (reference sequence). The CDR3 length is 15 residues. V lost 5 bases, J lost 4 bases, and 8 bases stayed unmatched. The CDR3 bases are TGTGCCAGCAGCCCCTCCCGACAGGGAGGAAACACCATATATTTT. Protein sequence: CASSPSRQGGNTIYF.

This chain uses TRBV18 with TRBJ2-7, with TRBD1 identical over 7 bases. CDR3 length: 12 amino acids. The V gene's germline CDR1 is KGHSH and CDR2 LQKENI. The junction had 2 bases not matched to a gene; V was cut back by 5 bases and J by 4 bases. The CDR3 nucleotides read TGTGCCAGCTCAAAGACAGGGTACGAGCAGTACGTC. This gives the protein CASSKTGYEQYV.

V and J are TRBV5-1 and TRBJ2-5; 9 nucleotides match TRBD1. CDR3 size: 15 residues. With V trimmed by 3 bases and J by 5 bases, 8 bases remained unmatched. CDR1 is SGHRS, CDR2 YFSETQ, per germline. The CDR3 sequence: CASSWKTGGPETQYF. In DNA, the CDR3 is TGCGCCAGCAGCTGGAAGACAGGGGGGCCCGAGACCCAGTACTTC.

This clone was detected only once. The chain carries TRBV11-2 and TRBJ1-6; D gene unclear. Germline values: CDR1 SGHAT, CDR2 FQNNGV. The CDR3 contains 18 residues. The germline V and J ends were trimmed by 0 bases and 0 bases, with 12 bases remaining between them. In DNA form, the CDR3 reads TGTGCCAGCAGCTTAGATTTCTTAGGCTCCTCCTATAATTCACCCCTCCACTTT. Its translation is CASSLDFLGSSYNSPLHF.

This CDR3 reads CASSSAPASTDTQYF. The CDR3, as DNA: TGTGCCAGCAGCTCGGCCCCCGCGTCCACAGATACGCAGTATTTT. The chain links TRBV5-8 to TRBJ2-3, with D hard to call. The germline CDR1 and CDR2 sequences are SGHTS and YDEGEE. This CDR3 spans 15 amino acids. The V gene lost 3 bases and the J gene lost 2 bases, with 13 bases spanning the gap.

V gene TRBV5-4 combines with J gene TRBJ2-5, with TRBD2 matching over 8 bases. The CDR3 runs to 14 residues. In germline, CDR1 is SGHNT, CDR2 YYREEE (reference sequence). V shed 2 bases, J shed 2 bases, and the junction held 2 bases outside the gene matches. The CDR3 nucleotides read TGTGCCAGCAGCTTCGGGACTAGTCAAGAGACCCAGTACTTC. This gives the protein CASSFGTSQETQYF.

J is TRBJ2-5 and V is TRBV2; 9 nucleotides match TRBD2. J was trimmed by 2 bases and V by 4 bases; bases with no gene match: 5. Per the germline V gene, CDR1 is SNHLY and CDR2 is FYNNEI. The CDR3 is 15 residues long. The DNA for the CDR3 is TGTGCCAGCAGTGCTACTAGCGGGTCACAAGAGACCCAGTACTTC. This encodes CASSATSGSQETQYF.

Remarks on this clone: Compared with germline, one end of the junction differs, possibly owing to a read error. The rearrangement joins TRBV7-7 to TRBJ1-1; tentative D call: TRBD1 (5 bases). CDR3 length: 16 amino acids. Germline CDR1 SSHAT, CDR2 FNYEAQ (reference sequence). CDR3 bases: TGTGCTAGCAGCTTTCCCCAGGGATTTAGAAACACTGAAGCTTTCTTT. Translation: CASSFPQGFRNTEAFF.

The chain carries TRBV6-6 and TRBJ1-2; no clear D. Deletions cut 10 bases from V and 5 bases from J, with 11 bases between. Germline V lookup: CDR1 MNHNY, CDR2 SVGAGI (reference sequence). This CDR3 spans 11 amino acids. The CDR3 spells CAISMEYGYTF. For the CDR3, the DNA is TGTGCCATTTCTATGGAGTATGGCTACACCTTC.

The V call is TRBV21-1, the J call TRBJ2-7; TRBD2, the table's D call, was not compared with the DNA. TRBV21-1 is a pseudogene locus. The CDR3 runs 16 residues. CDR3 loop: CASSKEVRATINEQYV. The CDR3 region has the DNA TGTGCCAGCAGCAAAGAGGTCCGGGCGACTATCAACGAGCAGTACGTC.

The chain uses TRBV7-2 and TRBJ2-5; D perhaps matches TRBD2 (6 bases). Between the trimmed V and J ends, which lost 2 bases and 4 bases, there was a span of 20 bases. Per the germline V gene, CDR1 is SGHTA and CDR2 is FQGNSA. The CDR3 runs to 17 residues. The CDR3 DNA reads as TGTGCCAGCAGCTTACCCGTATCCGCGGGATGGGGAGAGACCCAGTACTTC. This gives the protein CASSLPVSAGWGETQYF. Full variable domain (rest looked up from reference TRBV7-2 and TRBJ2-5): GAGVSQSPSNKVTEKGKDVELRCDPISGHTALYWYRQSLGQGLEFLIYFQGNSAPDKSGLPSDRFSAERTGGSVSTLTIQRTQQEDSAVYLCASSLPVSAGWGETQYFGPGTRLLVL.

The chain has TRBV6-4 and TRBJ1-5, with D possibly being TRBD1 (6 bases). This CDR3 is built from 19 residues. Trimming removed 8 bases from V and 1 base from J, with 27 bases in between. CDR1 is MRHNA and CDR2 is SNTAGT in the germline V gene. The CDR3 DNA is TGTGCCAGCTGGAACCCGACAGGCTTATCTAAGAAGAGCAATCAGCCCCAGCATTTT. Translation: CASWNPTGLSKKSNQPQHF.

The chain couples TRBV5-6 to TRBJ2-1; TRBD2 aligns across 13 bases. CDR3 length: 17 amino acids. Germline lookup yields CDR1 SGHDT and CDR2 YYEEEE. The V segment lost 5 bases and the J segment 6 bases; nucleotides outside the gene matches: 11. The CDR3 sequence: CASSPLLAGGPRNEQFF. The CDR3 DNA reads TGTGCCAGCAGTCCCCTACTAGCGGGAGGGCCCCGCAATGAGCAGTTCTTC.

This chain uses TRBV9 with TRBJ2-3; D is undetermined. There are 14 residues in the CDR3. CDR1 and CDR2 from the germline V gene are SGDLS and YYNGEE. V lost 1 base and J lost 0, with 6 bases in between. CDR3 sequence: CASSVYGSTDTQYF. The CDR3 bases are TGTGCCAGCAGCGTATACGGGAGCACAGATACGCAGTATTTT.

The chain couples TRBV7-9 to TRBJ1-4; D is possibly TRBD1 (5 bases). V was cut by 4 bases and J by 10 bases, with 22 bases left in between. Germline loops: CDR1 SEHNR, CDR2 FQNEAQ (reference sequence). This CDR3 comprises 16 residues. CDR3 in amino acids: CASSSLPGRGSGKLFF. The CDR3, as DNA: TGTGCCAGCAGCTCGCTTCCGGGCCGGGGGAGTGGAAAACTGTTTTTT.

This clone was counted a few times. The genes are TRBV29-1 and TRBJ1-1, with D possibly TRBD1 on 5 matching bases. This CDR3 spans 13 amino acids. Trimming cost V 3 bases and J 3 bases, with 11 bases left between them. The germline gives CDR1 SQVTM, CDR2 ANQGSEA. CDR3 bases: TGCAGCGTTGAGGGCAGGGCGGACACTGAAGCTTTCTTT. Residues: CSVEGRADTEAFF.

This clone was seen only once. V and J are TRBV5-1 and TRBJ2-5; 7 bases match TRBD2. The V gene's germline CDR1 is SGHRS and CDR2 YFSETQ. V shed 0 bases, J shed 1 base, and the junction held 6 bases outside the gene matches. The CDR3 sequence is 16 residues long. The CDR3 reads CASSLGGAGIQETQYF. As DNA, the CDR3 is TGCGCCAGCAGCTTGGGGGGAGCGGGGATCCAAGAGACCCAGTACTTC.